The sequence of this T cell receptor (beta chain) was determined in a study of shared clonotypes between healthy human individuals. Positively selected for CCR7, the CD45RO-negative cells used as naive CD8 cells excluded terminally differentiated effector memory CD45RA+ cells. On this clone: Its antigen is currently unknown.

With 4 bases removed from V and 5 bases from J, the gap between germline ends came to 14 bases. The length of the CDR3 is 15 residues. Looked up from germline, CDR1 is ENHRY and CDR2 is SYGVKD. The study's findings and limits: Non-shared clonotypes had lower generation probabilities than clonotypes shared by all four sorted-subset donors. It was expected that sequencing depth would affect clonotype sharing among donors.

Sequenced by immunoSEQ multiplex PCR; TCRdb stores in-frame clones only, minus some. The table has millions of clones, 85% to 95% seen once. The chain couples TRBV10-3 to TRBJ2-2, with D possibly TRBD2 on 5 matching bases. The receptor was derived from a man aged 18 to 30 in good health. Some clones in this sample may be carry-over from other donors' samples. Sequences were obtained from naive CD8+ T cells from PBMCs. This chain's CDR3 is CAISGGASVTGELFF. CDR3 DNA: TGTGCCATCAGTGGGGGAGCCTCAGTGACCGGGGAGCTGTTTTTT.